This is a list of T cell receptor beta chains from one sample in a study of shared clonotypes between healthy human individuals. Clones were read by immunoSEQ multiplex PCR, and TCRdb kept only the in-frame ones, dropping some. In the table there are around 1.9 million clones, about 93% of which are singletons. The specimen sequenced was naive CD8+ T cells from PBMCs. The receptors shown here come from a man aged 18 to 29 in good health. Some clones in this sample may be carry-over from other donors' samples. Each CDR3 is given with its conserved first and last residue. A D gene is named only where the DNA matches it firmly. The listing skips clone size in some rows; elsewhere it reads once, few, many or a size class.

TRBJ1-1,-,TRBV25-1,-,TGTGCCAGCAGTGAGGGTCGAGTCCCCCGGACTGAAGCTTTCTTT,CASSEGRVPRTEAFF
TRBJ2-7,TRBD1,TRBV13,-,TGTGCCAGCTCCTCCGGGACAGACCTAACGGAGCAGTACTTC,CASSSGTDLTEQYF
TRBJ1-4,TRBD1,TRBV28,-,TGTGCCAGCAGTGGAACCGGGACAGGGGCAACTAATGAAAAACTGTTTTTT,CASSGTGTGATNEKLFF
TRBJ2-7,-,TRBV27,once,TGTGCCAGCAGTCCCCCGGAAGCCTACGAGCAGTACTTC,CASSPPEAYEQYF
TRBJ2-6,-,TRBV5-6,-,TGTGCCAGCAGCTTCGAGCAAACCGAGTCCGGGGCCAACGTCCTGACTTTC,CASSFEQTESGANVLTF
TRBJ2-7,TRBD1,TRBV19,-,TGTGCCAGTTCCGGGACAGGGTCCTACGAGCAGTACTTC,CASSGTGSYEQYF
TRBJ2-7,TRBD1,TRBV28,-,TGTGCCAGCAAAGTACAGGGGGCCCCCTCCTACGAGCAGTACTTC,CASKVQGAPSYEQYF
TRBJ2-7,TRBD2,TRBV11-2,-,TGTGCCAGCAGCTTAGGTCCTAGCGGGAGAACGTACGAGCAGTACTTC,CASSLGPSGRTYEQYF
TRBJ2-3,TRBD1,TRBV4-2,-,TGTGCCAGCAGCCCCCGACAGGGTCCAGATACGCAGTATTTT,CASSPRQGPDTQYF
TRBJ1-2,-,TRBV6-4,few,TGTGCCAGCACCATGAGGCGGGCAGACCAACTACGGGGCTACACCTTC,CASTMRRADQLRGYTF
TRBJ1-1,-,TRBV19,-,TGTGCCAGTAGCAATGGTCGTGGCACTGAAGCTTTCTTT,CASSNGRGTEAFF
TRBJ2-7,TRBD1,TRBV11-2,-,TGTGCCAGCAGCTCCCGGGACAGGGGGCCTTACGAGCAGTACTTC,CASSSRDRGPYEQYF
TRBJ2-7,-,TRBV5-4,-,TGTGCCAGCAGCTTGGGTCAACTACGCTCCTACGAGCAGTACTTC,CASSLGQLRSYEQYF
TRBJ2-7,-,TRBV7-9,-,TGTGCCAGCAGCTCAAGGACGGCCCCCTACGAGCAGTACTTC,CASSSRTAPYEQYF
TRBJ2-7,-,TRBV27,-,TGTGCCAGCAGTTTACGTTATGGGACAAATTACGAGCAGTACTTC,CASSLRYGTNYEQYF
TRBJ1-2,TRBD1,TRBV6-1,-,TGTGCCAGCAGTGGGACCGGGACAGCCTATCGAGCTAACTATGGCTACACCTTC,CASSGTGTAYRANYGYTF
TRBJ1-1,-,TRBV10-1,-,TGCGCCAGCAGTCCGGACCGGTACACTGAAGCTTTCTTT,CASSPDRYTEAFF
TRBJ1-2,TRBD1,TRBV5-8,once,TGTGCCAGCAGCTTAAATGCCAGGGGGGGCTACACCTTC,CASSLNARGGYTF
TRBJ1-2,-,TRBV19,-,TGTGCCAGTAGGCGTTTTGGGGGGCCCTATGGCTACACCTTC,CASRRFGGPYGYTF
TRBJ2-7,-,TRBV2,-,TGTGCCAGCAGTGAATCGGATCGCGGAGGAGTTGTGGAGCAGTACTTC,CASSESDRGGVVEQYF
TRBJ2-1,-,TRBV12-5,-,TGTGCTAGTGGTTTGGCCCTGGGCAATGAGCAGTTCTTC,CASGLALGNEQFF
TRBJ2-5,TRBD1,TRBV4-1,-,TGCGCCAGCAGCCACCCCCTAGGGACAGGGACTCAAGAGACCCAGTACTTC,CASSHPLGTGTQETQYF
TRBJ2-1,TRBD2,TRBV28,-,TGTGCCAGCAGTCCTGGGACTAGCGGGAGATACAATGAGCAGTTCTTC,CASSPGTSGRYNEQFF
TRBJ2-7,-,TRBV19,-,TGTGCCAGTAGCGAACAGGTCTCCTACGAGCAGTACTTC,CASSEQVSYEQYF
TRBJ2-7,TRBD2,TRBV30,-,TGTGCCTGTCGTCCACCGGGACTACCCCTCTACGAGCAGTACTTC,CACRPPGLPLYEQYF
TRBJ2-5,TRBD2,TRBV4-1,-,TGCGCCAGCAGCTTCCTAGCGGGAGCCCTAGGAGAGACCCAGTACTTC,CASSFLAGALGETQYF
TRBJ1-5,TRBD1,TRBV28,-,TGTGCCAGCAGTTCCGGGACAGGGGTTTATCAGCCCCAGCATTTT,CASSSGTGVYQPQHF
TRBJ1-2,-,TRBV4-1,-,TGCGCCAGCAGCCAGGTTGGAGGGGGAGGCTTTCTTAAGTATGGCTACACCTTC,CASSQVGGGGFLKYGYTF
TRBJ1-2,-,TRBV20-1,-,TGCAGTGCTAGAGAGGGTGGCTACACCTTC,CSAREGGYTF
TRBJ2-2,TRBD2,TRBV19,-,TGTGCCAGTAGTAAGCCGGGACTAGCAGCAACCGGGGAGCTGTTTTTT,CASSKPGLAATGELFF
TRBJ2-1,-,TRBV19,-,TGTGCCAGTAGTATTTGGTCCGAGCCTTCCAATGAGCAGTTCTTC,CASSIWSEPSNEQFF
TRBJ2-7,TRBD1,TRBV5-6,-,TGTGCCAGCAGGGACAGGGTTGGTGGCGAGCAGTACTTC,CASRDRVGGEQYF
TRBJ2-1,TRBD2,TRBV6-5,-,TGTGCCAGCAGTCAATGGCGGGAGAAGGGCAATGAGCAGTTCTTC,CASSQWREKGNEQFF
TRBJ1-4,-,TRBV11-2,-,TGTGCCAGCAGCCCCCTGACAGCCTCGAATGAAAAACTGTTTTTT,CASSPLTASNEKLFF
TRBJ2-7,TRBD2,TRBV29-1,once,TGCAGCGTTGAATTTCCCTCGGGACTAGTGCCCGAGCAGCAGTACTTC,CSVEFPSGLVPEQQYF
TRBJ2-3,-,TRBV15,-,TGTGCCACCAGCACGGACGCCAACACAGATACGCAGTATTTT,CATSTDANTDTQYF
TRBJ2-4,TRBD1,TRBV7-2,-,TGTGCCAGCAGCTCCAGGGACAGGGTCAAAAACATTCAGTACTTC,CASSSRDRVKNIQYF
TRBJ2-7,TRBD1,TRBV9,once,TGTGCCAGCAGCGTAGACGGGACAGCAGTACTCTACGAGCAGTACTTC,CASSVDGTAVLYEQYF
TRBJ1-5,TRBD1,TRBV2,-,TGTGCCAGCAGTCCTCCTGACAGGGGCTTTAATCAGCCCCAGCATTTT,CASSPPDRGFNQPQHF
TRBJ2-1,TRBD2,TRBV11-2,once,TGTGCCAGCAGCCGAGCGAGGTTAGCGGGATACAATGAGCAGTTCTTC,CASSRARLAGYNEQFF
TRBJ2-7,TRBD2,TRBV5-4,-,TGTGCCAGCAGCTCGACCGGGACTAGATCCGAGCAGTACTTC,CASSSTGTRSEQYF
TRBJ1-4,-,TRBV9,-,TGTGCCAGCAGCGGAGATACAGCCTACCCAACTAATGAAAAACTGTTTTTT,CASSGDTAYPTNEKLFF
TRBJ2-4,-,TRBV28,-,TGTGCCAGCAGCCCTAGGAGTTCCAAAAACATTCAGTACTTC,CASSPRSSKNIQYF
TRBJ2-7,-,TRBV4-1,-,TGCGCCAGCAGCCAAGATTGGAGTTACGAGCAGTACTTC,CASSQDWSYEQYF
TRBJ2-7,-,TRBV27,-,TGTGCCAGCAGTCTACGAGTCTCCTACGAGCAGTACTTC,CASSLRVSYEQYF
TRBJ2-5,-,TRBV5-6,-,TGTGCCAGCAGCTCCTTGGGGACGGAACAAGAGACCCAGTACTTC,CASSSLGTEQETQYF
TRBJ2-5,-,TRBV19,once,TGTGCCAGTAGTATTAGTTGGACATTCCAAGAGACCCAGTACTTC,CASSISWTFQETQYF
TRBJ2-3,-,TRBV13,-,TGTGCCAGCAGCTTAGGGGCCAGCCCTCGGAGCACAGATACGCAGTATTTT,CASSLGASPRSTDTQYF
TRBJ2-1,TRBD1,TRBV10-1,-,TGCGCCAGCAGTGATAGGACAGGAGTCCGTGAGCAGTTCTTC,CASSDRTGVREQFF
TRBJ2-7,-,TRBV5-4,-,TGTGCCAGCAGCTTTGGGGGTAGCTACGAGCAGTACTTC,CASSFGGSYEQYF
TRBJ2-1,TRBD2,TRBV29-1,-,TGCAGCGTTGATCGGAGGGAGGGGTCCAATGAGCAGTTCTTC,CSVDRREGSNEQFF
TRBJ2-3,-,TRBV4-3,-,TGCGCCAGCAGCCAAGTGGACGGAGGAGATACGCAGTATTTT,CASSQVDGGDTQYF